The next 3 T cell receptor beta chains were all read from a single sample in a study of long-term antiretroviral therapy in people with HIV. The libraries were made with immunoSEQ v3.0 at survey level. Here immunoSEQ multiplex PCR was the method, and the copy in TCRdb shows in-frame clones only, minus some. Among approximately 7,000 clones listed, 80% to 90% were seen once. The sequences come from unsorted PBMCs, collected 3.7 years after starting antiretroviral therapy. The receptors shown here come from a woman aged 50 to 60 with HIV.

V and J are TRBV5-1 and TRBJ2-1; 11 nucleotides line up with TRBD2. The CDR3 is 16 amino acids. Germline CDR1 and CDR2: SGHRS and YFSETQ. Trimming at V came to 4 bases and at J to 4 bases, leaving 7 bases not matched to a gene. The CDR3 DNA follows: TGCGCCAGCAGCGCCCCCCTAGCGGGAGGTTACAATGAGCAGTTCTTC. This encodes CASSAPLAGGYNEQFF.

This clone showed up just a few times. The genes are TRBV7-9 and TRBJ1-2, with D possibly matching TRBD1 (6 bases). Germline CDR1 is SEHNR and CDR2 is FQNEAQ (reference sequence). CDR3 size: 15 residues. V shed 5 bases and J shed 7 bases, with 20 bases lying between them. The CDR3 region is CASSAAGHDGAGYTF. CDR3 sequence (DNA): TGTGCCAGCAGCGCAGCGGGACACGACGGAGCTGGCTACACCTTC.

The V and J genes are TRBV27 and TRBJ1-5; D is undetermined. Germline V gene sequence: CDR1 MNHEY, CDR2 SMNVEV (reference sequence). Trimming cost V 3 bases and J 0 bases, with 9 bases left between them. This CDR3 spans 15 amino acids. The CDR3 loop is CASSFWPPSNQPQHF. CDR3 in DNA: TGTGCCAGCAGTTTCTGGCCACCTAGCAATCAGCCCCAGCATTTT.